This is a list of T cell receptor beta chains from one sample in a study of T-cell memory formation after mild COVID-19. From the 5' RACE reads, TCRdb called clonotypes with MiXCR, one entry per CDR3 protein. The sample gives some 440,000 distinct CDR3 sequences, 20% to 30% of which show up once; around 12% is in the top ten. Material for sequencing was PBMCs or a T cell subset sorted from them (not recorded which). The receptors derive from an adult woman who had mild COVID-19 (a few samples of this study predate the infection). Cell type and time point are not known. CDR3s leave out the opening cysteine and the closing phenylalanine or tryptophan.

V	J	CDR3
TRBV9	TRBJ2-7	ASSVTGIGNEQY
TRBV7-9	TRBJ1-4	ASSVSGLANEKLF
TRBV6-5	TRBJ2-1	ASRPGQGANEQF
TRBV5-1	TRBJ1-1	ASSIRQPNTEAF
TRBV4-3	TRBJ2-6	ASGDRGISGANVLT
TRBV11-2	TRBJ2-2	ASSFDRRGLRTGELF
TRBV24-1	TRBJ2-1	ATSDPGLAGYNEQF
TRBV4-3	TRBJ2-7	ASSQEVSLAGGYEQY
TRBV7-2	TRBJ1-6	ASTPGPSYNSPLH
TRBV15	TRBJ2-3	ATSRDPRGRTDTQY